The T cell receptor beta chain described here comes from a study of cytomegalovirus exposure and HLA in healthy donors. Across the whole study: Researchers found that roughly 80% of 300 to 450 genotyped donors fell within the Caucasian-associated ancestry cluster. Notes on the study in general: Most TCR sequences were seen very rarely across donors, but some public TCRs occurred in many. For cytomegalovirus status, the classifier reportedly gave diagnoses with high specificity and sensitivity.

Among the donors, all were healthy bone marrow donors. V lost 3 bases and J lost 9, with 12 bases in between. Looked up from germline, CDR1 is MDHEN and CDR2 is SYDVKM. The CDR3 is made up of 13 amino acids. A multiplex PCR was run with 60 Vbeta primers and 13 Jbeta primers. Clones were sequenced by immunoSEQ multiplex PCR, and TCRdb holds only the in-frame ones, with some missing. The sample yields roughly 100,000 clones, around 9.6% seen once. Worth noting for this clone: The antigen remains undetermined.

The chain is built from TRBV28 and TRBJ1-5; D not resolved. The specimen sequenced was PBMCs. This sequence originates from a man aged 50 or older in good health and CMV-seropositive. CDR3 sequence reads: CASSLEGSGPQHF. CDR3 DNA: TGTGCCAGCAGTTTGGAGGGTTCGGGGCCCCAGCATTTT.